Below, 25 T cell receptor beta chains from the same sample are listed, as sequenced in a study of monozygotic twins with inflammatory bowel disease. TCRdb re-called the 5' RACE reads and catalogs CDR3 proteins one per entry, DNA excluded. Its listing shows approximately 400,000 distinct CDR3 sequences. Sequencing input: blood. Receptors were obtained from a human donor with ulcerative colitis or Crohn's disease, or a healthy co-twin of an affected twin (not recorded which).

The gene calls are TRBV6-1 and TRBJ2-1; as DNA is missing, the TRBD2 call by TCRdb cannot be tested. CDR1 and CDR2 from the germline V gene are MNHNS and SASEGT. CDR3 length: 17 amino acids. The chain's CDR3 is CASLRTSGGSSYNEQFF.

The chain joins TRBV28 to TRBJ1-1. Germline assignment: CDR1 MDHEN and CDR2 SYDVKM. This CDR3 is built from 13 residues. The CDR3 is CASSRGSLAEAFF.

This chain connects TRBV5-1 to TRBJ2-1; lacking DNA, the TRBD1 call made by TCRdb goes unchecked. The CDR3 runs to 15 residues. Germline loops: CDR1 SGHRS, CDR2 YFSETQ. The CDR3 sequence: CASSLVRIDSNEQFF.

The gene calls are TRBV4-2 and TRBJ1-1. The germline gives CDR1 LGHNA, CDR2 YNFKEQ. The CDR3 sequence is 16 residues long. The chain's CDR3 is CASSQEIHSAGSEAFF.

The J gene is TRBJ2-5, the V gene TRBV6-1; the TCRdb call, TRBD1, lacks DNA for checking. Germline loops: CDR1 MNHNS, CDR2 SASEGT. This CDR3 spans 14 amino acids. CDR3 loop: CASSPRRGEETQYF.

This chain connects TRBV9 to TRBJ2-3; without DNA, the TCRdb call of TRBD2 cannot be checked. Germline V gene sequence: CDR1 SGDLS, CDR2 YYNGEE. The length of the CDR3 is 15 residues. CDR3 region: CASSISGVGTDTQYF.

The CDR3 protein is CASSSSLRGGLDTQYF. The genes are TRBV7-2 and TRBJ2-3; without DNA, the TCRdb call of TRBD2 cannot be checked. This CDR3 is built from 16 residues. Germline loops: CDR1 SGHTA, CDR2 FQGNSA. Full variable domain (missing parts from reference TRBV7-2 and TRBJ2-3): GAGVSQSPSNKVTEKGKDVELRCDPISGHTALYWYRQSLGQGLEFLIYFQGNSAPDKSGLPSDRFSAERTGGSVSTLTIQRTQQEDSAVYLCASSSSLRGGLDTQYFGPGTRLTVL.

The J gene is TRBJ2-7, the V gene TRBV4-3. CDR1 is LGHNA, CDR2 YSLEER, per germline. This CDR3 contains 16 residues. CDR3: CASSQDLAPITYEQYF.

The chain joins TRBV29-1 to TRBJ2-1; TCRdb's assignment of TRBD1 cannot be checked, as there is no DNA. The CDR3 has 16 residues. Germline values: CDR1 SQVTM, CDR2 ANQGSEA. The CDR3: CSAPPGGTGFYDEQFF.

The chain employs TRBV20-1 and TRBJ1-5; there is no DNA to check the TCRdb D call of TRBD1. Germline CDR1 reads DFQATT; CDR2 reads SNEGSKA (reference sequence). The CDR3 is 13 residues long. The CDR3 loop reads CSAREETGKPQHF.

The rearrangement joins TRBV7-2 to TRBJ2-1; TCRdb names TRBD2, which stays unverified in the absence of DNA. Germline-derived CDR1 and CDR2 are SGHTA and FQGNSA. This CDR3 contains 13 residues. The CDR3 here is CASSPGTGWEQFF.

This chain links TRBV25-1 with TRBJ2-3. The CDR3 loop spans 12 amino acids. CDR1 and CDR2 (germline): MGHDK, SYGVNS. This chain's CDR3 is CASSRSPDTQYF.

The J gene is TRBJ1-1, the V gene TRBV2; TCRdb lists TRBD1, though no DNA is available to test this call. CDR1 SNHLY and CDR2 FYNNEI come from the germline V gene. The CDR3 runs to 14 residues. The CDR3: CARTYRARNTEAFF. Filled out from reference TRBV2 and TRBJ1-1, the complete variable domain reads EPEVTQTPSHQVTQMGQEVILRCVPISNHLYFYWYRQILGQKVEFLVSFYNNEISEKSEIFDDQFSVERPDGSNFTLKIRSTKLEDSAMYFCARTYRARNTEAFFGQGTRLTVV.

The CDR3 reads CASSYASGGYEQFF. V usage is TRBV3-1 and J usage is TRBJ2-1; TCRdb's D call of TRBD2 is untestable without DNA. The CDR3 spans 14 residues. The germline V gene has CDR1 LGHDT and CDR2 YNNKEL (reference sequence).

V usage is TRBV5-6 and J usage is TRBJ1-5. Germline CDR1 SGHDT, CDR2 YYEEEE. CDR3 length equals 13 residues. The CDR3 here is CASSLWINQPQHF.

V gene TRBV12-3 or TRBV12-4 combines with J gene TRBJ2-3; there is no DNA to check the TCRdb D call of TRBD2. CDR3 length: 16 amino acids. The CDR3 spells CASSRGLAGHTDTQYF.

V gene TRBV7-9 combines with J gene TRBJ2-1; TCRdb proposes TRBD2, but this gene call is untestable without DNA. The CDR3 contains 16 residues. Germline values: CDR1 SEHNR, CDR2 FQNEAQ (reference sequence). The CDR3 loop is CASSLGLAGTYNEQFF.

The rearrangement links TRBV12-3 or TRBV12-4 to TRBJ1-4; absent DNA, TCRdb's TRBD1 call cannot be checked. The CDR3 runs 16 residues. CDR3 residues: CASSPGTGGVDEKLFF.

V usage is TRBV7-6 and J usage is TRBJ1-4; TCRdb reports TRBD1, a call that lacks DNA to check it against. Germline V CDR1 and CDR2: SGHVS, FNYEAQ. The CDR3 consists of 16 residues. This CDR3 is CASSLAQGQGDGKLFF.

The chain has TRBV7-2 and TRBJ1-2; checking the TCRdb D call of TRBD1 is not possible without DNA. The CDR3 extends over 15 amino acids. Germline-derived CDR1 and CDR2 are SGHTA and FQGNSA. This chain's CDR3 is CASSLALRQGHGYTF.

The V gene is TRBV5-1, the J gene TRBJ1-3. Per the germline V gene, CDR1 is SGHRS and CDR2 is YFSETQ. This CDR3 contains 15 residues. CDR3 residues: CASSQEVNSGNTIYF.

The rearrangement joins TRBV27 to TRBJ2-1; TCRdb selects TRBD1, and the lack of DNA leaves this call unchecked. Germline V gives CDR1 MNHEY, CDR2 SMNVEV (reference sequence). CDR3 length: 16 residues. CDR3 amino acids: CASSPAHSGVIDEQFF.

This chain links TRBV30 with TRBJ2-5; TCRdb outputs TRBD1, but without DNA this stays unchecked. The germline V gene has CDR1 GTSNPN and CDR2 SVGIG (reference sequence). CDR3 length equals 15 residues. The CDR3 sequence is CAWSVDRGVQETQYF.

This chain uses TRBV19 with TRBJ2-2. Germline V CDR1 and CDR2: LNHDA, SQIVND (reference sequence). This CDR3 is 16 amino acids long. CDR3 region: CASITTWEPLPGELFF.

V and J are TRBV5-1 and TRBJ1-6. Germline CDR1 SGHRS, CDR2 YFSETQ. The CDR3 covers 17 residues. CDR3 sequence: CASSLLTDSSYNSPLHF.